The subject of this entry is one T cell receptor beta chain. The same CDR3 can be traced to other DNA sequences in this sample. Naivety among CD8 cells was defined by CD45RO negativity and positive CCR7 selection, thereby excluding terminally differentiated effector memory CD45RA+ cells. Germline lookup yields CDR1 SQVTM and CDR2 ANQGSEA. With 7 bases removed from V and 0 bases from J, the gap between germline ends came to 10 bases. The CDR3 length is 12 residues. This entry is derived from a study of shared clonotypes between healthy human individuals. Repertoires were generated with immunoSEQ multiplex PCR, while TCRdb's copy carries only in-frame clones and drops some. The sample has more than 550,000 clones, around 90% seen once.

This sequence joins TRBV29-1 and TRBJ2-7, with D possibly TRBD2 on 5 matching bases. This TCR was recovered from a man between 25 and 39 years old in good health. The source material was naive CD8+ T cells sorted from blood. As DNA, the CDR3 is TGCAGCGCCATGACTAACTCCTACGAGCAGTACTTC. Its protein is CSAMTNSYEQYF.